The 14 T cell receptor beta chains reported below all come from one sample, sequenced in a study of CD8+ T cells in alopecia areata. RNA was isolated and reverse transcribed to cDNA, the sequencing template. Repertoires were generated with immunoSEQ multiplex PCR, while TCRdb's copy carries only in-frame clones and drops some. The profile shows roughly 190,000 clones, about 60% of them singletons. Treatment reported: oral pan-JAK inhibitor, 5-10 mg twice daily. This specimen was CD4+ T cells sorted from blood, taken at week 4, from a patient treated with tofacitinib. The receptors originated from a human donor with alopecia areata.

This clone has only a few counts. In DNA, the CDR3 is TGCAGCGTTGAAGATTTCGGACAGGTTACTTTCTTT. Protein sequence: CSVEDFGQVTFF. This chain joins TRBV29-1 and TRBJ1-1, with TRBD1 matching over 7 bases. The germline gives CDR1 SQVTM, CDR2 ANQGSEA. This CDR3 has 12 residues. Trimming removed 0 bases from V and 12 bases from J; junction bases left unmatched: 7.

The chain is built from TRBV5-1 and TRBJ2-7; D unresolved. This CDR3 contains 13 residues. Germline CDR1 SGHRS, CDR2 YFSETQ. The V end was cut by 0 bases, the J end by 4 bases, with 8 bases between. The CDR3, as DNA: TGCGCCAGCAGCTTGGAACCGGTTTACGAGCAGTACTTC. Protein sequence: CASSLEPVYEQYF.

The rearrangement joins TRBV30 to TRBJ1-6; TRBD1 matches at 7 bases. This CDR3 is 15 amino acids long. Germline CDR1 reads GTSNPN; CDR2 reads SVGIG (reference sequence). The J segment lost 7 bases and the V segment lost 8 bases, leaving 14 bases of the junction unmatched. CDR3 coding DNA: TGTGCCACCCAGGGGGTCCACCACTCAAATTCACCCCTCCACTTT. Protein product: CATQGVHHSNSPLHF. The full variable domain, its missing parts supplied by reference TRBV30 and TRBJ1-6, is SQTIHQWPATLVQPVGSPLSLECTVEGTSNPNLYWYRQAAGRGLQLLFYSVGIGQISSEVPQNLSASRPQDRQFILSSKKLLLSDSGFYLCATQGVHHSNSPLHFGNGTRLTVT.

A few counts support this clone. The chain employs TRBV2 and TRBJ1-1; 8 bases are a match to TRBD1. The germline V gene has CDR1 SNHLY and CDR2 FYNNEI. The CDR3 has 14 amino acids. J was trimmed by 4 bases and V by 4 bases; bases with no gene match: 5. CDR3 loop: CASSVQGASTEAFF. The CDR3, as DNA: TGTGCCAGCAGTGTTCAGGGGGCTAGCACTGAAGCTTTCTTT.

The V call is TRBV28, the J call TRBJ2-5; 7 bases are a match to TRBD2. Germline trimming cut 7 bases from V and 4 bases from J; bases unmatched to any gene: 6. The CDR3 totals 13 residues. CDR1 MDHEN and CDR2 SYDVKM come from the germline V gene. The CDR3 sequence is CASTYGGTETQYF. The CDR3 DNA reads as TGTGCCAGCACGTACGGGGGGACAGAGACCCAGTACTTC.

In this sample, this clone turned up a few times. The rearrangement joins TRBV2 to TRBJ2-3; D ambiguous. V was cut by 5 bases and J by 4 bases, with 22 bases left in between. From germline, CDR1 is SNHLY and CDR2 FYNNEI. This CDR3 has 17 amino acids. CDR3 nucleotides: TGTGCCAGCAGTCGAAAACCCTATGAGTTAGGAGCAGATACGCAGTATTTT. It codes for CASSRKPYELGADTQYF. Full variable domain (outside the CDR3, taken from reference TRBV2 and TRBJ2-3): EPEVTQTPSHQVTQMGQEVILRCVPISNHLYFYWYRQILGQKVEFLVSFYNNEISEKSEIFDDQFSVERPDGSNFTLKIRSTKLEDSAMYFCASSRKPYELGADTQYFGPGTRLTVL.

The chain is built from TRBV18 and TRBJ2-7; TRBD2 might be the D (6 bases). The CDR3 extends over 14 amino acids. V was clipped by 3 bases and J by 3 bases, with 12 bases between them. The germline V gene has CDR1 KGHSH and CDR2 LQKENI. CDR3 nucleotides: TGTGCCAGCTCACCGAGGAGGGGAATCTACGAGCAGTACTTC. Translating it yields CASSPRRGIYEQYF.

This clone was detected a few times. J is TRBJ1-1 and V is TRBV7-2; 7 positions agree with TRBD1. Trimming at V came to 3 bases and at J to 0 bases, leaving 1 base not matched to a gene. The CDR3 length is 14 residues. Germline V lookup: CDR1 SGHTA, CDR2 FQGNSA. In DNA form, the CDR3 reads TGTGCCAGCAGCTTGCAGGGGGTGAACACTGAAGCTTTCTTT. Protein: CASSLQGVNTEAFF.

The rearrangement links TRBV29-1 to TRBJ1-2; D possibly corresponds to TRBD1 (5 bases). Germline V gives CDR1 SQVTM, CDR2 ANQGSEA. The CDR3 contains 14 residues. The CDR3 region has the DNA TGCATCATAGCCCTGGGGCCGGCGGACTATGGCTACACCTTC. It translates to CIIALGPADYGYTF. The entire variable domain, with the rest obtained from reference TRBV29-1 and TRBJ1-2, is as follows: SAVISQKPSRDICQRGTSLTIQCQVDSQVTMMFWYRQQPGQSLTLIATANQGSEATYESGFVIDKFPISRPNLTFSTLTVSNMSPEDSSIYLCIIALGPADYGYTFGSGTRLTVV.

The chain links TRBV5-1 to TRBJ2-2, with TRBD2 identical over 9 bases. CDR1 and CDR2 from the germline V gene are SGHRS and YFSETQ. The CDR3 loop spans 15 amino acids. Germline trimming cut 6 bases from V and 0 bases from J; bases unmatched to any gene: 3. The CDR3 nucleotides are TGCGCCAGCACCGCGGGGGGGCCGAACACCGGGGAGCTGTTTTTT. It encodes CASTAGGPNTGELFF.

The chain carries TRBV5-4 and TRBJ2-2; the match to TRBD2 covers 9 bases. Germline V CDR1 and CDR2: SGHNT, YYREEE (reference sequence). J gave up 5 bases and V 3 bases, and 8 bases lay outside the gene matches. This CDR3 has 16 residues. Here the CDR3 reads CASSSLAGSGTGELFF. In nucleotides, the CDR3 is TGTGCCAGCAGCTCCCTAGCGGGGAGTGGGACCGGGGAGCTGTTTTTT.

The V gene is TRBV7-9, the J gene TRBJ1-2, with unresolved D. Germline CDR1 SEHNR, CDR2 FQNEAQ (reference sequence). Trimming removed 5 bases at V and 7 bases at J, with 8 bases between. The CDR3 has 11 residues. CDR3 nucleotide sequence: TGTGCCAGCAGCCATTCCGCTGGCTACACCTTC. This gives the protein CASSHSAGYTF.

There are a few counts of this clone. The V call is TRBV2, the J call TRBJ2-5; D gene uncertain. This CDR3 spans 10 amino acids. The V and J ends lost 8 bases and 2 bases respectively, with 3 bases between them. Germline CDR1 is SNHLY and CDR2 is FYNNEI. CDR3 sequence reads: CASGQETQYF. The CDR3 nucleotides read TGTGCCAGCGGTCAAGAGACCCAGTACTTC.

This chain connects TRBV2 to TRBJ2-3; D gene ambiguous. The CDR3 has 12 residues. Trimming removed 7 bases from V and 6 bases from J, with 11 bases in between. Germline CDR1 and CDR2: SNHLY and FYNNEI. CDR3 protein: CASIVLSDTQYF. CDR3 DNA: TGTGCCAGCATAGTATTATCTGATACGCAGTATTTT.